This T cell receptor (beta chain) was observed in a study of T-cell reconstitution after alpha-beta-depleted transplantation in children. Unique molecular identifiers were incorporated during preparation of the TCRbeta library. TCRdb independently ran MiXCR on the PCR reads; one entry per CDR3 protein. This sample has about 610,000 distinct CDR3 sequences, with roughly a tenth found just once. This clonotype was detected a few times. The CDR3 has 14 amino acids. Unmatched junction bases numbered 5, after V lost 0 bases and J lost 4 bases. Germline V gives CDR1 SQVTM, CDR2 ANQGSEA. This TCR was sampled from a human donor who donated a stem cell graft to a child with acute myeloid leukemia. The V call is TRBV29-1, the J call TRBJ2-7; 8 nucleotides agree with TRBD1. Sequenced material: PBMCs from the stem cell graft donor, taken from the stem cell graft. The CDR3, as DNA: TGCAGCGTTGAAGAATCCGACAGGGGTTACGAGCAGTACTTC. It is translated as CSVEESDRGYEQYF.